The present T cell receptor (beta chain) was sequenced within a study of T cell responses to AZD1222 COVID-19 vaccine. Study-level results: Donors were largely white British and mainly female; clonal diversity was possibly underestimated.

Sequenced by immunoSEQ multiplex PCR; TCRdb stores in-frame clones only, minus some. The sample has about 27,000 clones, approximately 90% seen once; the top ten hold around 8.9%. The analysis combined second doses at about 4 or about 12 weeks. The CDR3 totals 15 residues. Germline CDR1 SGHRS, CDR2 YFSETQ. With V trimmed by 4 bases and J by 6 bases, 10 bases remained unmatched. With respect to this clone: Its antigen remains unidentified.

The clonotype was recovered from an adult who received the AZD1222 COVID-19 vaccine. The specimen was peripheral blood, collected 28 days after the second AZD1222 dose. The rearrangement joins TRBV5-1 to TRBJ2-1, with 7 bases identical to TRBD1. The CDR3 DNA reads TGCGCCAGCAGCGCACCGGGACAGACCAGCAATGAGCAGTTCTTC. This encodes CASSAPGQTSNEQFF. Variable domain in full (rest from reference TRBV5-1 and TRBJ2-1): KAGVTQTPRYLIKTRGQQVTLSCSPISGHRSVSWYQQTPGQGLQFLFEYFSETQRNKGNFPGRFSGRQFSNSRSEMNVSTLELGDSALYLCASSAPGQTSNEQFFGPGTRLTVL.